In this sample, the clone carrying this T cell receptor (beta chain) turned up once. Other DNA sequences in the same sample also yield this CDR3. This record comes from a study of shared clonotypes between healthy human individuals. This CDR3 is 16 amino acids long. Trimming took 0 bases from V and 2 from J, leaving 12 bases between them. Germline V lookup: CDR1 SGHRS, CDR2 YFSETQ. Over several immunoSEQ plates, each subset's genomic DNA was distributed in even portions. The method was immunoSEQ multiplex PCR; TCRdb's version includes in-frame clones alone and lacks a portion of them. The data hold 2 million to 3 million clones, with roughly 93% observed a single time.

What was sequenced was naive CD4+ T cells from PBMCs. Subset given: CD45RA+ positively selected. The clonotype originates from a man aged 18-30 years in good health. Some clones in this sample may be carry-over from other donors' samples. This chain links TRBV5-1 with TRBJ2-1; tentatively, D is TRBD1 or TRBD2 (6 bases each). CDR3 nucleotide sequence: TGCGCCAGCAGCTTGGTTGGCGGGACAACCTACAATGAGCAGTTCTTC. Its translation: CASSLVGGTTYNEQFF.